These 19 T cell receptor beta chains came from one sample sequenced in a study of CD8+CD57+ T cells in acquired aplastic anemia. Genomic DNA provided the template from which TCR beta VDJ and CDR3 profiles were obtained. Using its own MiXCR run on the reads, TCRdb lists one record per CDR3 protein. The sample gives over 100,000 distinct CDR3 sequences, 35% to 50% of which show up once; under 9% is in the top ten. The sequenced sample was sorted CD4+, CD8+, or CD8+CD57+ T cells (not recorded which) from PBMCs. The receptors come from a human donor in good health, serving as a control.

This clonotype was counted many times. The V gene is TRBV6-1, the J gene TRBJ1-1; the D gene is possibly TRBD1 (5 bases). The V end lost 1 base, the J end lost 11 bases, and 14 bases lay between the germline ends. Germline CDR1 is MNHNS and CDR2 is SASEGT. The CDR3 extends over 13 amino acids. The CDR3 coding sequence is TGTGCCAGCAGTGAAGGGAGGGGAAGGTCCGCTTTCTTT. Translation: CASSEGRGRSAFF.

In its sample, this clonotype was seen many times. This chain uses TRBV5-1 with TRBJ1-2; no clear D gene. This CDR3 is built from 14 residues. Per germline, CDR1 SGHRS and CDR2 YFSETQ. The V gene lost 0 bases and the J gene lost 0 bases, with 6 bases spanning the gap. The CDR3 loop is CASSLDSSNYGYTF. The CDR3 DNA is TGCGCCAGCAGCTTGGACAGCTCTAACTATGGCTACACCTTC.

The CDR3 protein is CSVGAGDHEQYF. The CDR3 nucleotides read TGCAGCGTAGGGGCAGGGGACCACGAGCAGTACTTC. V usage is TRBV29-1 and J usage is TRBJ2-7; a possible D gene is TRBD1 (6 bases). V was shortened by 6 bases and J by 5 bases, with 14 bases between the two germline ends. CDR1 is SQVTM, CDR2 ANQGSEA, per germline. The CDR3 contains 12 residues.

Comment on this clonotype: With a much larger clone just one base away, this may be a read error. This rearrangement joins TRBV6-1 to TRBJ2-7; tentative D call: TRBD1 (6 bases). The germline gives CDR1 MNHNS, CDR2 SASEGT. The CDR3 loop spans 14 amino acids. The CDR3 loop is CPSSSGAPAGEQYF. CDR3 DNA: TGTCCCAGCAGCTCAGGGGCCCCTGCAGGTGAGCAGTACTTC.

The V gene is TRBV29-1, the J gene TRBJ2-1, with 15 bases lining up with TRBD2. The CDR3 totals 15 residues. With V trimmed by 7 bases and J by 8 bases, 9 bases remained unmatched. Germline CDR1 and CDR2: SQVTM and ANQGSEA. CDR3 sequence reads: CSAGTSGRYRDEQFF. CDR3 sequence (DNA): TGCAGCGCAGGGACTAGCGGGAGGTACCGGGATGAGCAGTTCTTC.

The chain recombines TRBV10-3 with TRBJ1-5; 7 bases line up with TRBD1. Unmatched junction bases numbered 8, after V lost 6 bases and J lost 3 bases. The CDR3 sequence is 15 residues long. Per germline, CDR1 ENHRY and CDR2 SYGVKD. The CDR3 DNA sequence: TGTGCCATCAGGGCGGGACAGAGTATCAATCAGCCCCAGCATTTT. It codes for CAIRAGQSINQPQHF.

The CDR3 here is CATSRERVLNTEAFF. CDR3 DNA: TGTGCCACCAGCAGAGAACGGGTACTGAACACTGAAGCTTTCTTT. V gene TRBV15 combines with J gene TRBJ1-1; D remains ambiguous. Germline V gene sequence: CDR1 LNHNV, CDR2 YYDKDF (reference sequence). With 0 bases removed from V and 0 bases from J, the gap between germline ends came to 8 bases. This CDR3 region has 15 residues.

Many counts were recorded for this clonotype. The chain links TRBV9 to TRBJ1-4; TRBD1 might be the D (6 bases). Germline V gives CDR1 SGDLS, CDR2 YYNGEE. With 3 bases removed from V and 8 bases from J, the gap between germline ends came to 14 bases. The CDR3 spans 14 residues. The CDR3 loop reads CASSGGGTTEKLFF. CDR3 sequence (DNA): TGTGCCAGCAGCGGAGGGGGGACAACGGAAAAACTGTTTTTT.

This clonotype was detected a few times. The rearrangement uses TRBV11-3 and TRBJ2-5; 7 nucleotides align to TRBD2. CDR1 and CDR2 from the germline V gene are SGHNT and YENEEA. Trimming took 0 bases from V and 2 from J; bases not matched to a gene: 3. The CDR3 has 15 amino acids. The CDR3 region is CASSLDSGGQETQYF. The CDR3 DNA reads TGTGCCAGCAGCTTAGATTCGGGGGGACAAGAGACCCAGTACTTC.

The gene calls are TRBV7-2 and TRBJ2-7; 12 bases are a match to TRBD2. The CDR3 sequence is 14 residues long. Losses at the gene ends were 5 bases for V and 4 bases for J; bases not matched to a gene: 3. From germline, CDR1 is SGHTA and CDR2 FQGNSA. DNA of the CDR3: TGTGCCAGCAGCCCGACTAGCGGGAGATACGAGCAGTACTTC. It codes for CASSPTSGRYEQYF.

This clonotype was detected ten times or more. The chain employs TRBV11-2 and TRBJ1-1, with 7 bases identical to TRBD1. CDR1 and CDR2 (germline): SGHAT, FQNNGV. The CDR3 consists of 13 residues. Trimming took 5 bases from V and 4 from J; bases not matched to a gene: 4. The CDR3 nucleotides read TGTGCCAGCAGCGTAGGGGGCTTCACTGAAGCTTTCTTT. Its protein product is CASSVGGFTEAFF.

The chain uses TRBV10-3 and TRBJ2-5; D uncertain. CDR1 ENHRY and CDR2 SYGVKD come from the germline V gene. The CDR3 has 13 residues. V was pared by 10 bases and J by 2 bases, with 14 bases between. CDR3 sequence reads: CATERSEQETQYF. Here the CDR3 DNA reads TGTGCCACCGAACGCAGCGAGCAAGAGACCCAGTACTTC.

On this clonotype itself: This sequence may be a read error, since a much larger clone differs from it by one base. This CDR3 is missing its conserved last phenylalanine or tryptophan, likely due to a read error. This rearrangement joins TRBV28 to TRBJ1-6; D may be TRBD1 (5 bases). V was trimmed by 10 bases and J by 5 bases, leaving 12 bases between them. Germline V lookup: CDR1 MDHEN, CDR2 SYDVKM. This CDR3 is 13 amino acids long. The CDR3 region is CAIRGGNNSPLHL. DNA of the CDR3: TGTGCCATCCGGGGCGGCAATAATTCACCCCTCCACCTT.

Ten or more counts support this clonotype. The chain has TRBV6-1 and TRBJ1-2; no clear D. V dropped 5 bases and J dropped 4 bases, with 11 bases sitting between them. This CDR3 has 13 residues. CDR1 and CDR2 (germline): MNHNS, SASEGT. This CDR3 is CASSRREAYGYTF. The CDR3 DNA is TGTGCCAGCAGTCGTAGGGAAGCCTATGGCTACACCTTC.

The V call is TRBV7-8, the J call TRBJ1-1; no reliable D call. Germline V gives CDR1 SGHVS, CDR2 FQNEAQ. This CDR3 is built from 11 residues. The V and J ends lost 3 bases and 7 bases respectively, with 6 bases between them. The CDR3 sequence: CASSLKDEAFF. CDR3 nucleotide sequence: TGTGCCAGCAGCTTGAAAGATGAAGCTTTCTTT.

J is TRBJ1-2 and V is TRBV2, with TRBD1 matching 8 bases. This CDR3 is 14 amino acids long. Per the germline V gene, CDR1 is SNHLY and CDR2 is FYNNEI. V gave up 3 bases and J gave up 6 bases; unmatched junction bases: 6. DNA of the CDR3: TGTGCCAGCAGTGATCCGGGACAGGTGGATGGCTACACCTTC. It yields the protein CASSDPGQVDGYTF.

Many counts were recorded for this clonotype. The CDR3 DNA sequence: TGTGCCAGCAGTTTAAGTCTAGCGGGAGATGAGCAGTTCTTC. Protein: CASSLSLAGDEQFF. The rearrangement joins TRBV12-3 or TRBV12-4 to TRBJ2-1; 10 bases line up with TRBD2. The junction had 3 bases not matched to a gene; V was cut back by 2 bases and J by 8 bases. This CDR3 is built from 14 residues.

There are many counts of this clonotype. This rearrangement joins TRBV19 to TRBJ1-6, with 7 nucleotides matching TRBD1. CDR3 length equals 15 residues. Trimming took 6 bases from V and 6 from J; bases not matched to a gene: 8. In germline, CDR1 is LNHDA, CDR2 SQIVND (reference sequence). As DNA, the CDR3 is TGTGCCAGTAGGCGGCCGGGACAGATTAATTCACCCCTCCACTTT. Amino acids: CASRRPGQINSPLHF. Full variable domain (outside the CDR3, taken from reference TRBV19 and TRBJ1-6): DGGITQSPKYLFRKEGQNVTLSCEQNLNHDAMYWYRQDPGQGLRLIYYSQIVNDFQKGDIAEGYSVSREKKESFPLTVTSAQKNPTAFYLCASRRPGQINSPLHFGNGTRLTVT.

As concerns this clonotype: Just one base apart from a much larger clone, this may be a read error. The rearrangement joins TRBV30 to TRBJ2-7, with 8 positions matching TRBD1. The junction had 17 bases not matched to a gene; V was cut back by 4 bases and J by 9 bases. The CDR3 contains 15 residues. Per germline, CDR1 GTSNPN and CDR2 SVGIG (reference sequence). CDR3 nucleotide sequence: TGTGCCTGGAAGTTTGGTCCGGGCAGGGGGCGCGCGCAGTACTTC. It encodes CAWKFGPGRGRAQYF. Combining the CDR3 with reference TRBV30 and TRBJ2-7 gives the whole variable domain SQTIHQWPATLVQPVGSPLSLECTVEGTSNPNLYWYRQAAGRGLQLLFYSVGIGQISSEVPQNLSASRPQDRQFILSSKKLLLSDSGFYLCAWKFGPGRGRAQYFGPGTRLTVT.